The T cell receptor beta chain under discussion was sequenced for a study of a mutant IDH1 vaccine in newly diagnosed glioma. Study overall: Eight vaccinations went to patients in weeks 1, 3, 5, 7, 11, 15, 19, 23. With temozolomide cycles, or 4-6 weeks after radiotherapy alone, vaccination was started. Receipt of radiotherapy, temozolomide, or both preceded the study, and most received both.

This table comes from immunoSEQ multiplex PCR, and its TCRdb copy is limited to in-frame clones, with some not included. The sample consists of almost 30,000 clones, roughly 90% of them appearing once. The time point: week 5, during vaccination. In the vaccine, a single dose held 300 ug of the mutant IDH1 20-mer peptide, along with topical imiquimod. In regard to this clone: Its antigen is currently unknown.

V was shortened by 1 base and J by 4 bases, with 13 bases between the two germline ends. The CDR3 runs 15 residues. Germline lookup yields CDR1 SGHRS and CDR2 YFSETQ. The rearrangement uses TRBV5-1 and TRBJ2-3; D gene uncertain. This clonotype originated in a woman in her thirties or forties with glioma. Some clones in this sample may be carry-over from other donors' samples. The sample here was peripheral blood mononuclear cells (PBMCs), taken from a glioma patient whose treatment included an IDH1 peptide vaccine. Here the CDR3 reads CASSLFSGGSDTQYF. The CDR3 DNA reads TGCGCCAGCAGCTTGTTCTCGGGTGGGTCAGATACGCAGTATTTT.